This T cell receptor (beta chain) was found in a study of cytomegalovirus exposure and HLA in healthy donors. In the case of this clone: Its antigen is as yet unknown.

The CDR3 totals 17 residues. V was clipped by 5 bases and J by 2 bases; unmatched bases: 12. The germline gives CDR1 MDHEN, CDR2 SYDVKM. Produced via immunoSEQ multiplex PCR; TCRdb's table is partial and in-frame only. Altogether about 160,000 clones are present, roughly 90% being singletons, with the ten largest covering 4.5% to 7%. Broader study findings: The classifier reportedly diagnosed cytomegalovirus status with high sensitivity and specificity. Later, an analysis found that TCR clusters from the first cohort tended to co-occur in the roughly 110 validation repertoires.

V gene TRBV28 combines with J gene TRBJ1-2; 9 positions agree with TRBD1. The TCR comes from a woman in her 30s in good health and CMV-seronegative. Specimen: PBMCs. The CDR3 here is CASSPRDRALGNYGYTF. CDR3 bases: TGTGCCAGCAGTCCCCGGGACAGGGCTCTCGGAAACTATGGCTACACCTTC.